The 3 T cell receptor beta chains below were found in one sample sequenced in a study of regulatory T cells in long-lasting Graves disease. Through Arm-PCR of CDR3 regions and iRepertoire HTBI primers, TCR beta libraries were built. A single record per CDR3 protein comes from TCRdb applying MiXCR to the multiplex PCR reads. The data show 550,000 to 600,000 distinct CDR3 sequences, with 15% to 20% seen just once and approximately 12% held by the top ten. Specified time point: newly diagnosed GD, antithyroid drugs for less than 3 months. Scientists built the TCR library using RNA that was extracted from PBMCs. This same sample was also taken into another study, of T cells in Graves' hyperthyroidism and ophthalmopathy.

This specimen consisted of peripheral blood mononuclear cells (PBMCs), obtained at new diagnosis, from a patient treated with antithyroid drugs. The receptors were sampled from a young man with Graves disease.

The chain couples TRBV4-1 to TRBJ1-5; a possible D gene is TRBD1 (6 bases). V lost 5 bases to trimming and J lost 2 bases, with 10 bases between them. Germline V gene sequence: CDR1 MGHRA, CDR2 YSYEKL. The length of the CDR3 is 14 residues. Written as DNA, the CDR3 is TGCGCCAGCAGCGTACAGGGTCGCAATCAGCCCCAGCATTTT. Translation gives CASSVQGRNQPQHF.

The V call is TRBV3-1, the J call TRBJ1-1; 7 nucleotides align to TRBD1. Trimming removed 0 bases from V and 3 bases from J; junction bases left unmatched: 4. The CDR3 length is 15 residues. The germline V gene encodes CDR1 LGHDT and CDR2 YNNKEL (reference sequence). The CDR3 sequence is CASSQDDRVYTEAFF. Written as DNA, the CDR3 is TGTGCCAGCAGCCAAGATGACAGGGTATACACTGAAGCTTTCTTT.

The chain links TRBV10-2 to TRBJ2-7; no firm D call. V lost 1 base, J lost 1 base, and 8 bases lay in between. CDR1 and CDR2 (germline): WSHSY, SAAADI. The CDR3 extends over 14 amino acids. CDR3 in DNA: TGCGCCAGCAGTGAGTTTTTCCGTTCCTACGAGCAGTACTTC. Its translation: CASSEFFRSYEQYF.